This T cell receptor beta chain appears in the sequencing data of a study of human T cells and chemical hapten exposure (dated by TCRdb to the early 2020s). Study-wide context: For sensitization, 2% DPC in acetone was applied to a 2 cm by 2 cm area of upper inner arm skin. In alopecia patients, the study followed how the peripheral blood TCR repertoire changed in vivo over primary and secondary sensitization to diphenylcyclopropenone (DPC), a hapten. Alopecia areata with under or over 50% scalp involvement, alopecia totalis and alopecia universalis were represented in the patient cohort, which was mostly female. Throughout the study period of roughly five months, patients also received therapeutic DPC doses to the scalp every week. Libraries were pooled for sequencing, and variation in per-sample TCR yields was attributed mainly to small differences in library volumes within the pool. Blood samples were taken from patients before sensitization (week 0) and at 2, 6 and about 24 weeks after DPC sensitization. Patch tests used Finn chambers with 0.01% DPC on the upper back, scored after 6 days by International Contact Dermatitis Research Group standards. For TCR sequencing, blood came from about 29 alopecia patients at anywhere from one to four time points (pre-sensitization, 2, 6 and 24 weeks). Summary of the overall study and its limitations: After repeated subsampling, the strength of the expansion versus patch-test correlation and the threshold at which it became significant changed. Patch test score was positively correlated with the number of PT1 expanded TCRs, with significance at thresholds 8, 16 and 32 but not at 4. Because every patient had alopecia, a presumed autoimmune disease, the patients' immune response might differ from that of healthy individuals. Significantly more large CDR3 similarity clusters were formed by expanded TCRs than by pre-sensitization or healthy control sets, consistent with antigen-driven responses. DPC sensitization did not change how many TCRs were above 1 in 1000 frequency, and no evidence was found of alterations in global repertoire structure.

Points on this clonotype: Its antigen is unknown. One base away there is no much larger clone; base qualities are not given.

The time point label here, explained by the study, means: patch test 1, 2 weeks after DPC sensitization. Per the publication, the treatment or condition label means: therapeutic diphenylcyclopropenone sensitization with weekly scalp DPC. At each patch-test visit, blood was drawn before the patch test was applied. Patients were considered eligible if aged 18 to 70, diagnosed with alopecia and deemed suitable for DPC therapy, and patients were excluded if pregnant. Total RNA was isolated from unfractionated whole blood collected in Tempus Blood RNA tubes. The library relied on RACE. Instrument on record: NextSeq 500. During library preparation, unique molecular identifiers were attached to individual cDNA molecules so that TCRs could be counted in a quantitative, reproducible way. For every blood RNA sample, sequencing covered both the TCR alpha and TCR beta chains. Per the source publication's procedure: The median number of TCRs per sample was 95,638, ranging from 23,224 to 690,600. V, J and CDR3 annotation of the TCR reads was carried out using the Decombinator software suite. Every sample was subsampled to the same number of TCRs (28,000) for the PS versus PT1 abundance plots. Expanded TCRs were defined as absent before sensitization and observed at least eight times at the 2-week time point. In-frame beta chains were kept once TCRdb had trimmed the public reads at Q25 with fastp and called clones with MiXCR. Each CDR3 protein gets just one entry, which takes the most common genes and DNA from the rows behind it. TCRdb's processing, not the study's, gives the V and J calls here. A total of 180,000 or so distinct CDR3 sequences appear in this sample, about 20% of them only once. The top ten clonotypes cover less than 7% of the sample.

The CDR3 sequence holds 16 residues, the cysteine and phenylalanine included. Only the CDR3 region is kept as DNA, spanning 48 bases read in frame from base 1. Between the V and J ends, shortened by 2 bases and 1 base respectively, the junction contains 14 bases. The germline V gene (reference sequence) yields MNHEY for CDR1 and SMNVEV for CDR2. This TCR came from a woman in her 50s with alopecia areata. Some clones in this sample may be carry-over from other donors' samples. The sequencing here drew on whole blood, taken in connection with sensitization to the hapten diphenylcyclopropenone (DPC). This chain is built from TRBV27 and TRBJ1-1; TRBD1 could be the D gene, as 6 bases match. In nucleotide form, the sequence is TGTGCCAGCAGTTTAAACAGGGACTCCAGGAACACTGAAGCTTTCTTT. It codes for CASSLNRDSRNTEAFF.